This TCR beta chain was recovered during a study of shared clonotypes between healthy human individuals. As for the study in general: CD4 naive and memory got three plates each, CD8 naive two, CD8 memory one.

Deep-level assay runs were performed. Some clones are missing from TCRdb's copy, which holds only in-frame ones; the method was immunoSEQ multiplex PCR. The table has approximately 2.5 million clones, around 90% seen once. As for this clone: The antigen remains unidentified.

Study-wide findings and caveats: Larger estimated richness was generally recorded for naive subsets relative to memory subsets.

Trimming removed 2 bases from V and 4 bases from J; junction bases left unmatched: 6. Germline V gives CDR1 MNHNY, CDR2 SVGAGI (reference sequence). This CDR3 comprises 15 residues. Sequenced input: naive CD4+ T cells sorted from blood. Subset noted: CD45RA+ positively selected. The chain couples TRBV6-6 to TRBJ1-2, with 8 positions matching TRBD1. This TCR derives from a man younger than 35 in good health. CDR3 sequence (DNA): TGTGCCAGCAGTTACGGACAGGGATCAAGCTATGGCTACACCTTC. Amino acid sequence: CASSYGQGSSYGYTF.